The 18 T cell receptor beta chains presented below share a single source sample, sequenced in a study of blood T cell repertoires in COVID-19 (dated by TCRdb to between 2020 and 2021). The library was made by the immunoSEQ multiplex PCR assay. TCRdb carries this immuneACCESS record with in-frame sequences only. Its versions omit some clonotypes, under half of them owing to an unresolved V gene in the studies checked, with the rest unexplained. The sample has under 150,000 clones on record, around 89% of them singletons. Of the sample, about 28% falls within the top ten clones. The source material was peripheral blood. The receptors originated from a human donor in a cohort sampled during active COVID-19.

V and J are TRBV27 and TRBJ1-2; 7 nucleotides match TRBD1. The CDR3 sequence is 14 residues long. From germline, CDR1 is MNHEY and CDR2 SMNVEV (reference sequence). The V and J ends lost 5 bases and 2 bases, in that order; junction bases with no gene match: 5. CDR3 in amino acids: CASSPRDSNYGYTF. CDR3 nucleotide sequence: TGTGCCAGCAGTCCCCGGGACAGCAACTATGGCTACACCTTC.

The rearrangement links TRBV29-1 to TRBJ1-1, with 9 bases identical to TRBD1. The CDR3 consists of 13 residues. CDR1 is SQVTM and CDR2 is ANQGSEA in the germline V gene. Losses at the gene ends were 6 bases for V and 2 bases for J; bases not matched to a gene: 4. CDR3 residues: CSVRQGGNTEAFF. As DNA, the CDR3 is TGCAGCGTCCGACAGGGGGGAAACACTGAAGCTTTCTTT.

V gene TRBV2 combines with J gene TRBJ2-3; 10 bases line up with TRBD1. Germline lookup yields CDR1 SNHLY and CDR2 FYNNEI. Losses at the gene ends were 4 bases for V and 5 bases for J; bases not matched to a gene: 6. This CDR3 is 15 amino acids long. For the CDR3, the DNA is TGTGCCAGCAGTGCGGACAGGGGGTCTGAAGATACGCAGTATTTT. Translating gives CASSADRGSEDTQYF.

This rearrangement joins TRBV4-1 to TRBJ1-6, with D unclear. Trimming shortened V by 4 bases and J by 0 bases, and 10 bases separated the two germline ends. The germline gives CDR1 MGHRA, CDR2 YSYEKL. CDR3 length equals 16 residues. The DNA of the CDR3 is TGCGCCAGCAGCCCACAACCAAGCTCCTATAATTCACCCCTCCACTTT. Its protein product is CASSPQPSSYNSPLHF.

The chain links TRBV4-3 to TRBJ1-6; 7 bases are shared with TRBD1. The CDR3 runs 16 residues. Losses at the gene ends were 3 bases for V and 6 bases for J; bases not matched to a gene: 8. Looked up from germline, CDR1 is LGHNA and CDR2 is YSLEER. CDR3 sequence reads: CASSHSGTAINSPLHF. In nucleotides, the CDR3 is TGCGCCAGCAGCCATTCCGGGACAGCAATTAATTCACCCCTCCACTTT.

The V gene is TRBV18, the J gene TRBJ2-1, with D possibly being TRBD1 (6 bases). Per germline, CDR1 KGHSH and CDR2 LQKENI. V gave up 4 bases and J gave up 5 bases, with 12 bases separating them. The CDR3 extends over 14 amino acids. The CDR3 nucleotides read TGTGCCAGCTCACAACCGGGACAAGACAATGAGCAGTTCTTC. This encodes CASSQPGQDNEQFF.

The CDR3 reads CASNYQGTKNIQYF. DNA of the CDR3: TGTGCCAGCAACTACCAGGGGACAAAAAACATTCAGTACTTC. This chain joins TRBV6-6 and TRBJ2-4, with D possibly being TRBD1 (6 bases). Germline V gene data show CDR1 as MNHNY and CDR2 as SVGAGI (reference sequence). Trimming took off 7 bases at V and 4 bases at J, with 14 bases between the two ends. The CDR3 has 14 residues.

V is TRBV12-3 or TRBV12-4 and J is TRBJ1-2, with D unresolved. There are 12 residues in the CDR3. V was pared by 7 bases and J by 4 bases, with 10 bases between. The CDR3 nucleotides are TGTGCCAGCAAACGACGAGGCTATGGCTACACCTTC. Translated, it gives CASKRRGYGYTF.

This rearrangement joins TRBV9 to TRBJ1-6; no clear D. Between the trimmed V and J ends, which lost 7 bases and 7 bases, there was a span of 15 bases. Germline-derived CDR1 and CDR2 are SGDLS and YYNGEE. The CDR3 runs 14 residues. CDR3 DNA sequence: TGTGCCAGCGGGGAGGGCAGTAGGAATTCACCCCTCCACTTT. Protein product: CASGEGSRNSPLHF.

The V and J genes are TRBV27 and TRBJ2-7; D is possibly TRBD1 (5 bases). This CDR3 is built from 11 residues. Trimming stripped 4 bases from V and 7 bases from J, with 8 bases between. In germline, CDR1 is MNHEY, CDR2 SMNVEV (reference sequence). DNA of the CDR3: TGTGCCAGCAGTTCACCAGGGGAGCAGTACTTC. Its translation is CASSSPGEQYF.

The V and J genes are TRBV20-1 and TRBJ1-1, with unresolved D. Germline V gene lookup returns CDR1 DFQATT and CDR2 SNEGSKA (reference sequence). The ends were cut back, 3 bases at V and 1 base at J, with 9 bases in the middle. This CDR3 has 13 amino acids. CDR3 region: CSASLQKNTEAFF. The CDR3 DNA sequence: TGCAGTGCTAGTTTACAAAAGAACACTGAAGCTTTCTTT.

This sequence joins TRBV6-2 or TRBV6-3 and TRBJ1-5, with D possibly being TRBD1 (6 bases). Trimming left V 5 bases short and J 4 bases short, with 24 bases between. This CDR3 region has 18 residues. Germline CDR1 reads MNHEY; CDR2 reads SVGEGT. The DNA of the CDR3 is TGTGCCAGCAGTCGGGACACAGAGGGGGTCAATATAAATCAGCCCCAGCATTTT. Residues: CASSRDTEGVNINQPQHF.

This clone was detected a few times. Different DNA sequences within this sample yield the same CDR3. The CDR3 region has the DNA TGTGCCAGCAGCCTCCAACAGGCTAGCACAGATACGCAGTATTTT. It yields the protein CASSLQQASTDTQYF. V gene TRBV11-2 combines with J gene TRBJ2-3; a possible D gene is TRBD1 (5 bases). The CDR3 has 15 amino acids. Trimming shortened V by 5 bases and J by 0 bases, and 12 bases separated the two germline ends. Germline CDR1 reads SGHAT; CDR2 reads FQNNGV. The whole variable domain, remainder taken from reference TRBV11-2 and TRBJ2-3, is EAGVAQSPRYKIIEKRQSVAFWCNPISGHATLYWYQQILGQGPKLLIQFQNNGVVDDSQLPKDRFSAERLKGVDSTLKIQPAKLEDSAVYLCASSLQQASTDTQYFGPGTRLTVL.

CDR3 sequence: CAWSVVRGETQYF. Written as DNA, the CDR3 is TGTGCCTGGAGTGTCGTCCGGGGAGAGACCCAGTACTTC. The V call is TRBV30, the J call TRBJ2-5; D is possibly TRBD2 (5 bases). V was pared by 0 bases and J by 4 bases, with 9 bases between. From germline, CDR1 is GTSNPN and CDR2 SVGIG (reference sequence). The CDR3 is made up of 13 amino acids.

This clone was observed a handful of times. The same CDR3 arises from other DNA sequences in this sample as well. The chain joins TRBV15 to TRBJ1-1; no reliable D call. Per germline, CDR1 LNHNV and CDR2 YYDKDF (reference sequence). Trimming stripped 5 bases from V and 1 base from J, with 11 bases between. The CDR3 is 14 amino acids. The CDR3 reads CATSRGLGNTEAFF. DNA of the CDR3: TGTGCCACCAGCCGGGGTTTAGGGAACACTGAAGCTTTCTTT.

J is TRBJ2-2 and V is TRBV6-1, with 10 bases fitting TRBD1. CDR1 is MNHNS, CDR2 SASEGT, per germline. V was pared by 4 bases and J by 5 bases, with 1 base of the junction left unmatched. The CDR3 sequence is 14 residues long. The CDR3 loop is CASSGGQGTGELFF. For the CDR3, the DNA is TGTGCCAGCAGTGGGGGACAGGGGACCGGGGAGCTGTTTTTT.

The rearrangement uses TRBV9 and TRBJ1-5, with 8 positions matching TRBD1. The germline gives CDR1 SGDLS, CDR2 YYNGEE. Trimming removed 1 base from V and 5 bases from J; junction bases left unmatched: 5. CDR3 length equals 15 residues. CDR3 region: CASSVQGAKDQPQHF. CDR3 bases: TGTGCCAGCAGCGTACAGGGGGCGAAGGATCAGCCCCAGCATTTT.

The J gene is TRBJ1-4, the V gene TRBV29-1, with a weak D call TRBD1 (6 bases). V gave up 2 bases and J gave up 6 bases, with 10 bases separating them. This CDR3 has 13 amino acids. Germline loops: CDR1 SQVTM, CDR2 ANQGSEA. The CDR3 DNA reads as TGCAGCGTTGAAAAAGGGGGTCATGAAAAACTGTTTTTT. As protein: CSVEKGGHEKLFF.